These 13 T cell receptor beta chains were sequenced from one sample in a study of OX40 agonist ivuxolimab in advanced cancers. Assay used: immunoSEQ multiplex PCR; TCRdb lists only in-frame clones, some missing. There are about 13,000 clones in the sample; approximately 72% occur only once, and around 39% lies in the top ten. This specimen was CD4+ or CD8+ T cells sorted from blood, taken in a trial of the OX40 agonist ivuxolimab. These receptors originate from an adult with an advanced solid tumor such as melanoma, head and neck, liver or kidney cancer.

In its sample, this clone is medium-sized. The chain couples TRBV5-5 to TRBJ2-7, with 8 bases aligning to TRBD2. J lost 7 bases, V lost 4 bases, and 16 bases had no gene match. Germline assignment: CDR1 SGHKS and CDR2 YYEKEE (reference sequence). The CDR3 totals 16 residues. CDR3 DNA: TGTGCCAGCAGCCAAGATTCCGCGGGGGGACTGGGAGAGCAGTACTTC. Its protein product is CASSQDSAGGLGEQYF.

This clone was recorded a few times. The V gene is TRBV6-5, the J gene TRBJ2-5, with TRBD1 identical over 7 bases. The V and J ends lost 6 bases and 1 base, in that order; junction bases with no gene match: 8. This CDR3 spans 15 amino acids. CDR1 and CDR2 (germline): MNHEY, SVGAGI. Here the CDR3 reads CASRERDSLQETQYF. Here the CDR3 DNA reads TGTGCCAGCAGGGAGAGGGACAGCCTCCAAGAGACCCAGTACTTC.

The chain employs TRBV11-2 and TRBJ2-5; TRBD2 matches at 8 bases. The end of the DNA fits TRBJ2-7 better, so the J call may be wrong. Germline V CDR1 and CDR2: SGHAT, FQNNGV. This CDR3 is 17 amino acids long. The CDR3 here is CASSLVRRAGGPYEQYF. The DNA for the CDR3 is TGTGCCAGCAGCTTAGTAAGGAGGGCGGGGGGCCCCTACGAGCAGTACTTC.

In regard to this clone: Other DNA sequences within the sample encode an identical CDR3. The CDR3 sequence is CSVEDGGGSRTGELFF. As DNA, the CDR3 is TGCAGCGTTGAAGATGGTGGGGGCAGCAGGACCGGGGAGCTGTTTTTT. The chain joins TRBV29-1 to TRBJ2-2, with a weak D call TRBD1 (6 bases). Germline lookup yields CDR1 SQVTM and CDR2 ANQGSEA. Between the trimmed V and J ends, which lost 0 bases and 5 bases, there was a span of 16 bases. CDR3 size: 16 residues.

The genes are TRBV27 and TRBJ1-1, with D hard to call. Germline V gene sequence: CDR1 MNHEY, CDR2 SMNVEV (reference sequence). V was trimmed by 4 bases and J by 0 bases, leaving 6 bases between them. This CDR3 has 13 residues. CDR3: CASSWSVNTEAFF. The DNA for the CDR3 is TGTGCCAGCAGTTGGTCAGTGAACACTGAAGCTTTCTTT.

Sample share makes this clone medium-sized. This same CDR3 is encoded by further DNA sequences in the sample. The J gene is TRBJ2-2, the V gene TRBV6-4; D is perhaps TRBD1 (6 bases). The CDR3 consists of 13 residues. Germline CDR1 is MRHNA and CDR2 is SNTAGT. V dropped 8 bases and J dropped 3 bases, with 10 bases sitting between them. The CDR3 DNA sequence: TGTGCCAGCTCAGCAGGGGACACCGGGGAGCTGTTTTTT. Translating gives CASSAGDTGELFF.

The chain has TRBV6-1 and TRBJ1-2; no definite D call. Germline CDR1 MNHNS, CDR2 SASEGT. This CDR3 spans 16 amino acids. The V gene lost 4 bases and the J gene lost 4 bases, with 19 bases spanning the gap. CDR3 nucleotide sequence: TGTGCCAGCAGTGCTCTTGGAGTCCTCGACCTCTATGGCTACACCTTC. This translates into CASSALGVLDLYGYTF.

The J gene is TRBJ2-7, the V gene TRBV7-9; D is possibly TRBD2 (7 bases). CDR1 SEHNR and CDR2 FQNEAQ come from the germline V gene (reference sequence). The length of the CDR3 is 18 residues. V was clipped by 5 bases and J by 2 bases, with 25 bases between them. The CDR3 loop is CASSPNHREASGTYEQYF. As DNA, the CDR3 is TGTGCCAGCAGCCCTAACCACAGGGAAGCTAGCGGCACCTACGAGCAGTACTTC.

This sequence joins TRBV7-9 and TRBJ2-7, with unresolved D. The V end was cut by 4 bases, the J end by 5 bases, with 9 bases between. The CDR3 loop spans 12 amino acids. Per germline, CDR1 SEHNR and CDR2 FQNEAQ (reference sequence). CDR3 residues: CASSSLSHEQYF. The CDR3 DNA is TGTGCCAGCAGCTCCCTGTCCCACGAGCAGTACTTC.

The chain joins TRBV11-3 to TRBJ1-1; D is possibly TRBD1 (5 bases). Germline assignment: CDR1 SGHNT and CDR2 YENEEA. CDR3 size: 14 residues. The V gene lost 5 bases and the J gene lost 4 bases, with 14 bases spanning the gap. CDR3 loop: CASSLRGDLTEAFF. DNA of the CDR3: TGTGCCAGCAGCCTGCGAGGGGATCTCACTGAAGCTTTCTTT.

This chain links TRBV28 with TRBJ2-3; the match to TRBD2 covers 7 bases. Germline values: CDR1 MDHEN, CDR2 SYDVKM. The CDR3 sequence is 14 residues long. V dropped 6 bases and J dropped 5; count of bases not matched to a gene: 8. The CDR3 DNA reads TGTGCCAGCAGCCTCCCCTCTAGCGGAGATACGCAGTATTTT. Residues: CASSLPSSGDTQYF.

This chain uses TRBV9 with TRBJ2-1; 7 bases map to TRBD2. CDR3 length equals 12 residues. V trimming: 3 bases; J trimming: 9 bases; junction bases outside the gene matches: 3. Germline V lookup: CDR1 SGDLS, CDR2 YYNGEE. The CDR3 coding sequence is TGTGCCAGCAGCGCGGGAGGCGGTGAGCAGTTCTTC. Translated, it gives CASSAGGGEQFF.

This clone has more than one count but fewer than ten. The V call is TRBV4-2, the J call TRBJ2-2, with 10 bases matching TRBD2. This CDR3 spans 16 amino acids. The trim removed 5 bases at V and 3 bases at J, leaving 6 bases unmatched. Germline assignment: CDR1 LGHNA and CDR2 YNFKEQ. This CDR3 is CASSLPSGSYTGELFF. Written as DNA, the CDR3 is TGTGCCAGCAGCTTGCCTAGCGGGAGCTACACCGGGGAGCTGTTTTTT.